This T cell receptor beta chain derives from a study of CD8+ T cells in alopecia areata. cDNA serving as the sequencing template came from extracted, reverse transcribed RNA. Clones were sequenced by immunoSEQ multiplex PCR, and TCRdb holds only the in-frame ones, with some missing. The repertoire holds tens of thousands of clones, with 35% to 55% as singletons. Treatment denoted: oral pan-JAK inhibitor, 5-10 mg twice daily. V lost 7 bases to trimming and J lost 7 bases, with 19 bases between them. This CDR3 is built from 15 residues. Germline assignment: CDR1 MGHRA and CDR2 YSYEKL. The receptor was derived from a human donor with alopecia areata. The chain links TRBV4-1 to TRBJ1-4; tentative D call: TRBD1 (5 bases). Sequenced material: CD8+ T cells sorted from blood, taken at approximately week 37, from a patient treated with tofacitinib. CDR3 sequence: CASNPDGGKVEKLFF. The CDR3 DNA is TGCGCCAGCAACCCAGACGGGGGGAAGGTTGAAAAACTGTTTTTT.